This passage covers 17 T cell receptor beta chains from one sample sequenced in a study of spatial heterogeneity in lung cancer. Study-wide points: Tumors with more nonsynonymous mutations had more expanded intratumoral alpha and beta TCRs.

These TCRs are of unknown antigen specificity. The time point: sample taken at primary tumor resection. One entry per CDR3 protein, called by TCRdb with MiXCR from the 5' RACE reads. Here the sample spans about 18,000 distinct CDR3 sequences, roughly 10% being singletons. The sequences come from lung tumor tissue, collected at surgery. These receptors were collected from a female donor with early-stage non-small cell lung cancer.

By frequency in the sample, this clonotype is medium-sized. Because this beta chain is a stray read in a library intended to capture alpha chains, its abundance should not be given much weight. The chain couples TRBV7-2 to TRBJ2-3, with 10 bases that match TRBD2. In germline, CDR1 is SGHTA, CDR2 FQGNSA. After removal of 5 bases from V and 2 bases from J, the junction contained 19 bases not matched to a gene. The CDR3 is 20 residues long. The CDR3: CASSLPSGASGGHLTDTQYF. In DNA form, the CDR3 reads TGTGCCAGCAGCCTCCCCTCCGGCGCTAGCGGGGGCCACCTCACAGATACGCAGTATTTT.

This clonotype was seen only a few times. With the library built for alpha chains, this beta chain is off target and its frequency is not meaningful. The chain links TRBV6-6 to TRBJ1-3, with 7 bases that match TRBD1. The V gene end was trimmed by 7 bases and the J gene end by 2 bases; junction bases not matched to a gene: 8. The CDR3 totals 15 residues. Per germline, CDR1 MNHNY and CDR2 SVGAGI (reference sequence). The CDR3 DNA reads TGTGCCAGCAACAGGGGACCACCGGCTGGAAACACCATATATTTT. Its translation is CASNRGPPAGNTIYF.

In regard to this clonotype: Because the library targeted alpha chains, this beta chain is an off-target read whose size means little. The DNA for the CDR3 is TGTGCCAGCAGCTTAGGTGAGACTCGCACAGATACGCAGTATTTT. This sequence encodes CASSLGETRTDTQYF. V is TRBV7-7 and J is TRBJ2-3; unclear D gene. Germline lookup yields CDR1 SSHAT and CDR2 FNYEAQ (reference sequence). The length of the CDR3 is 15 residues. The germline V and J ends were trimmed by 1 base and 1 base, with 9 bases remaining between them.

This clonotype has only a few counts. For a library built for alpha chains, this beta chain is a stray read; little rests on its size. CDR3 DNA sequence: TGTGCCAGCAGCTTGGCCCTGGGCAGAATCAATCAGCCCCAGCATTTT. This gives the protein CASSLALGRINQPQHF. V usage is TRBV5-5 and J usage is TRBJ1-5; no definite D call. In germline, CDR1 is SGHKS, CDR2 YYEKEE (reference sequence). V lost 0 bases and J lost 3, with 13 bases in between. The CDR3 runs 16 residues.

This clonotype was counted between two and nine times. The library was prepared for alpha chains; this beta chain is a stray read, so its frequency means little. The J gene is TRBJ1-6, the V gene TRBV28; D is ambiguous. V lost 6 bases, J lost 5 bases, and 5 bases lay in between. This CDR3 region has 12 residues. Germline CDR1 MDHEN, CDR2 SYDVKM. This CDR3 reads CASRYNNSPLHF. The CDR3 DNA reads TGTGCCAGCAGGTATAATAATTCACCCCTCCACTTT. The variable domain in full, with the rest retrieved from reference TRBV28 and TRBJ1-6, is DVKVTQSSRYLVKRTGEKVFLECVQDMDHENMFWYRQDPGLGLRLIYFSYDVKMKEKGDIPEGYSVSREKKERFSLILESASTNQTSMYLCASRYNNSPLHFGNGTRLTVT.

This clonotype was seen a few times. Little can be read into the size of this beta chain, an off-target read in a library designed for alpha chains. The DNA for the CDR3 is TGCGCCAGCAGCAACCTCGCCGGGGGTGGCACCGGGGAGCTGTTTTTT. As protein: CASSNLAGGGTGELFF. The chain uses TRBV5-1 and TRBJ2-2, with D maybe TRBD2 (6 bases). Germline V gene data show CDR1 as SGHRS and CDR2 as YFSETQ. The CDR3 contains 16 residues. Trimming removed 4 bases at V and 4 bases at J, with 17 bases between.

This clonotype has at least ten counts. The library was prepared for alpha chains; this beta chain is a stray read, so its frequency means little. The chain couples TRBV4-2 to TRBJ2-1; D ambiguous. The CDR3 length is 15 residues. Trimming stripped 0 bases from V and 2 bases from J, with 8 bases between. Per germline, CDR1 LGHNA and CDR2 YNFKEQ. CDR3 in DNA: TGTGCCAGCAGCCAAGAGCAGGACCCCTACAATGAGCAGTTCTTC. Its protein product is CASSQEQDPYNEQFF.

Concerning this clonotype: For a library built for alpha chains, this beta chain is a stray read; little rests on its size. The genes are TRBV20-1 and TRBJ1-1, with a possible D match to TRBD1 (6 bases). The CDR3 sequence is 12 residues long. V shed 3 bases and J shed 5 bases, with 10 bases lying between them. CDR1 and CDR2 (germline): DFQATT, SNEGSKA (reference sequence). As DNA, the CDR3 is TGCAGTGCTAGCCAGGGGCTTACTGAAGCTTTCTTT. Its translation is CSASQGLTEAFF.

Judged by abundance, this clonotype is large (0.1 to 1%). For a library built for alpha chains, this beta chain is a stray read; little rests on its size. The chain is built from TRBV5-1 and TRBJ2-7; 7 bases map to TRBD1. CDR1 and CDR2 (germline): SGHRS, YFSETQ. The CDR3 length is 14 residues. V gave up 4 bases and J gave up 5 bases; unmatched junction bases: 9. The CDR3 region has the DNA TGCGCCAGCAGCCTCCGACAGGGCCTCGACGAGCAGTACTTC. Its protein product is CASSLRQGLDEQYF.

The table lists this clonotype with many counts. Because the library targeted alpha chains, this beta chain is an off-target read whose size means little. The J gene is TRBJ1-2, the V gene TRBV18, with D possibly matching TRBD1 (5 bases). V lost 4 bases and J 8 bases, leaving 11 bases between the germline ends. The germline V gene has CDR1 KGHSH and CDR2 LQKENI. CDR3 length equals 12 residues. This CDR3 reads CASSRPQGGYTF. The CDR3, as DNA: TGTGCCAGCTCACGGCCCCAGGGCGGCTACACCTTC. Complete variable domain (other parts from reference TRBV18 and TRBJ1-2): NAGVMQNPRHLVRRRGQEARLRCSPMKGHSHVYWYRQLPEEGLKFMVYLQKENIIDESGMPKERFSAEFPKEGPSILRIQQVVRGDSAAYFCASSRPQGGYTFGSGTRLTVV.

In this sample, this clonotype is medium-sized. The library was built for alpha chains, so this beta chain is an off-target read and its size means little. The CDR3 DNA follows: TGTGCCAGCAGCTTAGCAGGAGGACTGGTCCCAGATACGCAGTATTTT. Translated, it gives CASSLAGGLVPDTQYF. The chain couples TRBV11-1 to TRBJ2-3, with D maybe TRBD2 (5 bases). The V end was cut by 0 bases, the J end by 4 bases, with 14 bases between. The CDR3 is 16 amino acids. Looked up from germline, CDR1 is SGHAT and CDR2 is FQDESV (reference sequence). The full variable domain, with the rest looked up from reference TRBV11-1 and TRBJ2-3, is EAEVAQSPRYKITEKSQAVAFWCDPISGHATLYWYRQILGQGPELLVQFQDESVVDDSQLPKDRFSAERLKGVDSTLKIQPAELGDSAMYLCASSLAGGLVPDTQYFGPGTRLTVL.

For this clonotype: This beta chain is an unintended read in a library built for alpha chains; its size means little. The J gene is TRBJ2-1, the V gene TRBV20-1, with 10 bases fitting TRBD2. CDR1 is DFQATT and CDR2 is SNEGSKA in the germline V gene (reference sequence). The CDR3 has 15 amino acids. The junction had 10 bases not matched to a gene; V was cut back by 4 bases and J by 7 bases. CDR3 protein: CSATQLAGSHNEQFF. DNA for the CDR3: TGCAGTGCTACCCAACTAGCGGGGTCTCATAATGAGCAGTTCTTC.

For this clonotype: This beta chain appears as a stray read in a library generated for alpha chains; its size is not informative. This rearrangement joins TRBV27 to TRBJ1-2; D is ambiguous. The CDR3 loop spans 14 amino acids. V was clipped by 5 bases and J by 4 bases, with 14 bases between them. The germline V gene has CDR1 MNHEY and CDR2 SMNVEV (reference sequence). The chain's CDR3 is CASSPLEDFYGYTF. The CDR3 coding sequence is TGTGCCAGCAGTCCCCTCGAGGATTTCTATGGCTACACCTTC.

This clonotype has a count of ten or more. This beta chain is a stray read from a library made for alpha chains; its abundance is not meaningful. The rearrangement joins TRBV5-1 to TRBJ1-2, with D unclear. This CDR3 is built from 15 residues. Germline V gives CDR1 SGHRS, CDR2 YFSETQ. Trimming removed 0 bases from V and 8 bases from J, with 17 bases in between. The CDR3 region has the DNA TGCGCCAGCAGCTTGGATAAAGGTGATCAGAGGGGCTACACCTTC. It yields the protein CASSLDKGDQRGYTF.

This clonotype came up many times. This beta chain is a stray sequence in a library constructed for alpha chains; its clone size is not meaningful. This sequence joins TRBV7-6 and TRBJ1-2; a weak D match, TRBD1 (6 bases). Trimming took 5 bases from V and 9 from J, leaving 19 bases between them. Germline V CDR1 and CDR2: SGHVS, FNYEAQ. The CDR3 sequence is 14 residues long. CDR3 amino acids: CASSPLLLGGRYTF. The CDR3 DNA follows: TGTGCCAGCAGCCCCCTGCTTTTGGGGGGCCGCTACACCTTC.

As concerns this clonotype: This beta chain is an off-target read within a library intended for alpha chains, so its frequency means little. This chain's CDR3 is CASSYVGPNEQFF. CDR3 coding DNA: TGTGCCAGCAGTTACGTGGGCCCCAATGAGCAGTTCTTC. The V call is TRBV6-2 or TRBV6-3, the J call TRBJ2-1, with D uncertain. CDR1 MNHEY and CDR2 SVGEGT come from the germline V gene. The CDR3 runs 13 residues. Trimming stripped 2 bases from V and 6 bases from J, with 8 bases between.

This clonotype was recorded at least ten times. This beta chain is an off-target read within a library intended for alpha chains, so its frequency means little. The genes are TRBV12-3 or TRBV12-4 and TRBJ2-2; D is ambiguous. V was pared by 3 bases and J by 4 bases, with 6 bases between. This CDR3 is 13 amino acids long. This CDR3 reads CASSFVVTGELFF. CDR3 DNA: TGTGCCAGCAGTTTTGTGGTCACCGGGGAGCTGTTTTTT.